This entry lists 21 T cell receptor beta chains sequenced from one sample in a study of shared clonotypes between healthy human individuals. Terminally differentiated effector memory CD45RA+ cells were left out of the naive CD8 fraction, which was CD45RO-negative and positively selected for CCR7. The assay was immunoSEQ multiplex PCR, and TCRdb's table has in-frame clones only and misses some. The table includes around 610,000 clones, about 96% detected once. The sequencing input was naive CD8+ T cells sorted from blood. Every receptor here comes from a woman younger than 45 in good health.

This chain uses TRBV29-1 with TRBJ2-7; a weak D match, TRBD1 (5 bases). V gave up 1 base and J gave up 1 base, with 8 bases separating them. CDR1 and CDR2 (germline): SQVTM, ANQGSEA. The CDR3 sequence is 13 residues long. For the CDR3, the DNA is TGCAGCGTTGAAGCCGACAGTTCCTACGAGCAGTACTTC. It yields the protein CSVEADSSYEQYF.

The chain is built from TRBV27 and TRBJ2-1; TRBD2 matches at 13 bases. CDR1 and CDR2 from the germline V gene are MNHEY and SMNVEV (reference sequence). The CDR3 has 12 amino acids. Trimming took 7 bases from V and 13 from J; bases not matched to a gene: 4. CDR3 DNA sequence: TGTGCCAGCACACTAGCGGGAGGGGTTCAGTTCTTC. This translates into CASTLAGGVQFF.

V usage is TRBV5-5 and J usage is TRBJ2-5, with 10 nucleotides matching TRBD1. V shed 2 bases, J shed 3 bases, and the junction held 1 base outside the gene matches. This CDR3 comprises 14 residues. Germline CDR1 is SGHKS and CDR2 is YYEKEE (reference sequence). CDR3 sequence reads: CASSFGTGEETQYF. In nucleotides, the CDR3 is TGTGCCAGCAGCTTCGGGACAGGGGAAGAGACCCAGTACTTC.

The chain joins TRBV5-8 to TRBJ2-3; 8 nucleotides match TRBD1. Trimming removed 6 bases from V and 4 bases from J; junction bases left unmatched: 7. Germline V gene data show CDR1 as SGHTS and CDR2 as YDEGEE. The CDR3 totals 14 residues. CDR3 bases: TGTGCCAGCACTAACGACAGGGGCGCAGATACGCAGTATTTT. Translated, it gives CASTNDRGADTQYF. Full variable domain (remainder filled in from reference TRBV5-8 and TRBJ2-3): EAGVTQSPTHLIKTRGQQATLRCSPISGHTSVYWYQQALGLGLQFLLWYDEGEERNRGNFPPRFSGRQFPNYSSELNVNALELEDSALYLCASTNDRGADTQYFGPGTRLTVL.

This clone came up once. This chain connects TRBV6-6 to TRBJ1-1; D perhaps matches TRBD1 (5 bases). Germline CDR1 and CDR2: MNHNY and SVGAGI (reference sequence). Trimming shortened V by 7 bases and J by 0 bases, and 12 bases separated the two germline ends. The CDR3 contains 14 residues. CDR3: CASMYGDLNTEAFF. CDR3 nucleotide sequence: TGTGCCAGCATGTATGGGGACTTGAACACTGAAGCTTTCTTT.

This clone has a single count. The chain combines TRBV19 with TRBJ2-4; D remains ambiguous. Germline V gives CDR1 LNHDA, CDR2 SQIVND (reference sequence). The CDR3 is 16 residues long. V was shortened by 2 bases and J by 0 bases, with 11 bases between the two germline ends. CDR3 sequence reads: CASSISASLAKNIQYF. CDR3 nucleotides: TGTGCCAGTAGTATATCGGCCTCCTTAGCCAAAAACATTCAGTACTTC.

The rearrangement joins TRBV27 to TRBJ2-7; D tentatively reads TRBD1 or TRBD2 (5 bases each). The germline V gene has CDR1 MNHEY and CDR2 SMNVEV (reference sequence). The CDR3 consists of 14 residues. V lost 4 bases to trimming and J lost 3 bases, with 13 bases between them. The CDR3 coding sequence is TGTGCCAGCAGTTACTACAGGACTGACTACGAGCAGTACTTC. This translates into CASSYYRTDYEQYF.

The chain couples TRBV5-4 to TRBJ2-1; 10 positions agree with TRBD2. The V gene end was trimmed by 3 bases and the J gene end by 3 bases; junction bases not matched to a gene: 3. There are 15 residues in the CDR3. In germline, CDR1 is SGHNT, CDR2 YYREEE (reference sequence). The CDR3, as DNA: TGTGCCAGCAGCTCATGGACTAGCGGCTACAATGAGCAGTTCTTC. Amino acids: CASSSWTSGYNEQFF. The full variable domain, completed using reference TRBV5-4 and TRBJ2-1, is ETGVTQSPTHLIKTRGQQVTLRCSSQSGHNTVSWYQQALGQGPQFIFQYYREEENGRGNFPPRFSGLQFPNYSSELNVNALELDDSALYLCASSSWTSGYNEQFFGPGTRLTVL.

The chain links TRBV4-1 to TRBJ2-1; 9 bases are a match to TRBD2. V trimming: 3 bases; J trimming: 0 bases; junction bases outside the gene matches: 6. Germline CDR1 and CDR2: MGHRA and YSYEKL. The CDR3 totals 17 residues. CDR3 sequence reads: CASSQLLAGSSYNEQFF. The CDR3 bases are TGCGCCAGCAGCCAGTTACTAGCGGGCAGCTCCTACAATGAGCAGTTCTTC.

The CDR3 bases are TGTGCCAGCAGTTTTAGGACTAGCGGATTTGATACGCAGTATTTT. Encoded protein: CASSFRTSGFDTQYF. The chain is built from TRBV28 and TRBJ2-3, with 10 bases lining up with TRBD2. J lost 6 bases, V lost 3 bases, and 6 bases had no gene match. CDR3 length equals 15 residues. CDR1 is MDHEN and CDR2 is SYDVKM in the germline V gene.

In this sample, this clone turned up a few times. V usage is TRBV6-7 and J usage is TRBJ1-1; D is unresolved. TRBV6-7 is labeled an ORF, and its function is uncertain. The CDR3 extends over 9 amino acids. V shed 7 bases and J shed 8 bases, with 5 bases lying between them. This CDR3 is CASNREAFF. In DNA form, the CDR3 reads TGTGCCAGCAATCGAGAAGCTTTCTTT.

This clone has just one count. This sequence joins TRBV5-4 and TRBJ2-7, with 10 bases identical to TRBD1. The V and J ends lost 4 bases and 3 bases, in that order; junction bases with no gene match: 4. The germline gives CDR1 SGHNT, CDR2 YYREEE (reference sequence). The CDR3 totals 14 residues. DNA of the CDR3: TGTGCCAGCAGCGACGGACAGGGGGTCTACGAGCAGTACTTC. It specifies CASSDGQGVYEQYF.

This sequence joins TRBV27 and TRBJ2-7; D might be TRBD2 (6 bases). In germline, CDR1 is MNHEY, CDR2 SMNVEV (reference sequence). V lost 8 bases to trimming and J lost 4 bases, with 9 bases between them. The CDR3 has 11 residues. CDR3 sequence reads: CASEEGYEQYF. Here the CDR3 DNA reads TGTGCCAGCGAGGAGGGGTACGAGCAGTACTTC.

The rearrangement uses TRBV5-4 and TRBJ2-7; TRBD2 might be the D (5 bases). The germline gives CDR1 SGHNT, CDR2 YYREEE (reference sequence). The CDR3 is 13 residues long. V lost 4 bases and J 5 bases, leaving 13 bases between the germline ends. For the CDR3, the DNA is TGTGCCAGCAGCCCCTCTAGCATCCACGAGCAGTACTTC. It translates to CASSPSSIHEQYF.

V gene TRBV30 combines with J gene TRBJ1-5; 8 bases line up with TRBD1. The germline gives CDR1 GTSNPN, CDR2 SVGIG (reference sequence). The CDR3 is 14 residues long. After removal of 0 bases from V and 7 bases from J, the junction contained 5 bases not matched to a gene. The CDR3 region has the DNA TGTGCCTGGAGTGTCACAGGGGGAAGGCAGCCCCAGCATTTT. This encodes CAWSVTGGRQPQHF.

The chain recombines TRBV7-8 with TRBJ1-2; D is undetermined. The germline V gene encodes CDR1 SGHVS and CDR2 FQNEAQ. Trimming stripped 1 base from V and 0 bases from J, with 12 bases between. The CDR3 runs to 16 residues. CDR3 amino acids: CASSLVPLATNYGYTF. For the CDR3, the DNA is TGTGCCAGCAGCTTAGTCCCTCTGGCAACTAACTATGGCTACACCTTC. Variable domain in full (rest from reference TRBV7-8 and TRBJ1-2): GAGVSQSPRYKVAKRGQDVALRCDPISGHVSLFWYQQALGQGPEFLTYFQNEAQLDKSGLPSDRFFAERPEGSVSTLKIQRTQQEDSAVYLCASSLVPLATNYGYTFGSGTRLTVV.

DNA of the CDR3: TGTGCCAGCAGGCTCACGAATTCACCCCTCCACTTT. Residues: CASRLTNSPLHF. The V call is TRBV27, the J call TRBJ1-6; D not certain. Germline V gene lookup returns CDR1 MNHEY and CDR2 SMNVEV (reference sequence). Trimming cost V 6 bases and J 7 bases, with 7 bases left between them. This CDR3 region has 12 residues.

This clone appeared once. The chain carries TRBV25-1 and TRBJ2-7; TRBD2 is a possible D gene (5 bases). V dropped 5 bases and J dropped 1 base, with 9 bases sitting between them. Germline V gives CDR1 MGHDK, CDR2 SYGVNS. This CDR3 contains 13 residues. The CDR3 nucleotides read TGTGCCAGCAGTCCTAGCTCGTCCTACGAGCAGTACTTC. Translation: CASSPSSSYEQYF.

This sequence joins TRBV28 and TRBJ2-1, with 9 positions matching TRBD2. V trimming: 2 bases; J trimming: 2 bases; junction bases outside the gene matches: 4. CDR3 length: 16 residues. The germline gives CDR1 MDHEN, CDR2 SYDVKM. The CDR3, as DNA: TGTGCCAGCAGTTTAAATAGCGGGAGCCCCTACAATGAGCAGTTCTTC. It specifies CASSLNSGSPYNEQFF.

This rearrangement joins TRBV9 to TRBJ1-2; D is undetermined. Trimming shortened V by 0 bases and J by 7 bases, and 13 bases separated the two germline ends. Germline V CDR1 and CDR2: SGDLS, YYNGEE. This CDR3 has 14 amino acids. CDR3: CASSVGQEWSGYTF. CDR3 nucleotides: TGTGCCAGCAGCGTAGGGCAGGAGTGGAGTGGCTACACCTTC.

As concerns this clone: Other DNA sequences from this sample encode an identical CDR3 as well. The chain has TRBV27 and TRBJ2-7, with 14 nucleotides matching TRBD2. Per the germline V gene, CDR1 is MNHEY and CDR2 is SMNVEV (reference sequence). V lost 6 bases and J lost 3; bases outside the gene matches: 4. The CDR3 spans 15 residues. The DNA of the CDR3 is TGTGCCAGCAGACCGGGGACTAGCGGGAGCTACGAGCAGTACTTC. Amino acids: CASRPGTSGSYEQYF.